This TCR beta chain was sequenced during a study of radiation and T cells in renal cell carcinoma. Study at large: Nephrectomy followed 15 Gy stereotactic body radiation by 4 weeks.

Study-wide points: Baseline intratumoral clonotype presence is unknown without pretreatment biopsies.

Time point reported: baseline pretreatment blood. Stated treatment: 15 Gy SBRT to primary tumor, nephrectomy 4 weeks later. Serial blood draws occurred at baseline and 2 and 4 weeks post-SBRT. Notes on this clone: Antigen unknown.

This CDR3 has 17 amino acids. The germline V gene encodes CDR1 LNHDA and CDR2 SQIVND (reference sequence). The ends lost 7 bases at V and 10 bases at J; junction bases unmatched: 17. Using immunoSEQ multiplex PCR, the repertoire was profiled, and TCRdb retains in-frame clones only, with some absent. The sample carries about 91,000 clones, 82% recorded once. The gene calls are TRBV19 and TRBJ2-1; 12 positions agree with TRBD2. The receptor comes from a man between 60 and 70 years old with renal cell carcinoma. The specimen comprised blood, sampled from a patient whose treatment included radiotherapy and nephrectomy. The CDR3 is CASMPGDSGLAGEEQFF. The CDR3 region has the DNA TGTGCCAGTATGCCGGGAGATTCGGGACTAGCGGGCGAGGAGCAGTTCTTC.